This T cell receptor beta chain was captured by sequencing in a study of T cell responses to AZD1222 COVID-19 vaccine. Sequencing used immunoSEQ multiplex PCR; TCRdb keeps in-frame clones, though not all of them. Of about 120,000 clones listed, 80% to 90% were seen once; the top ten hold 2.4%. Regarding this clone: The target antigen is unknown.

Germline V gene lookup returns CDR1 MNHNS and CDR2 SASEGT. This CDR3 has 17 amino acids. Between the trimmed V and J ends, which lost 3 bases and 0 bases, there was a span of 15 bases. Overall study findings and caveats: Unmutated variant regions are reportedly targeted by nearly half of spike-specific TCRs.

The genes are TRBV6-1 and TRBJ1-5; D might be TRBD1 (5 bases). The sample consisted of peripheral blood, taken on day 0 of AZD1222 vaccination. This receptor was identified in an adult in good health. The CDR3 nucleotides are TGTGCCAGCAGTGATATAGTGGGGCCAAATAGCAATCAGCCCCAGCATTTT. Residues: CASSDIVGPNSNQPQHF.